This is a list of T cell receptor beta chains from one sample in a study of CD4 T cells in relation to SARS-CoV-2 and coronaviruses. TCRdb's copy holds only in-frame clones and misses some; the assay was immunoSEQ multiplex PCR. The sample contains roughly 12,000 clones, around four fifths of which appear only once. Their antigens remain unidentified. The sample comprised CD4+ T cells from PBMCs, cultured in vitro. Receptors originate from a human donor in good health. Both conserved end residues are part of each CDR3. Each record gives: J gene, clone size, D gene, V gene, CDR3 DNA, CDR3 protein. D genes are given only for firm matches. Size is stated for part of the rows, as once, few or many counts, or as a class when the clone is expanded.

J: TRBJ2-3; size: -; D: -; V: TRBV13; DNA: TGTGCCAGCAGCTTAAGGGGGTCGAGAGATACGCAGTATTTT; CDR3: CASSLRGSRDTQYF
J: TRBJ1-4; size: -; D: TRBD1; V: TRBV5-1; DNA: TGCGCCAGCAGCTCGTTGGGGACAGGGGCAACTAATGAAAAACTGTTTTTT; CDR3: CASSSLGTGATNEKLFF
J: TRBJ2-2; size: -; D: TRBD1; V: TRBV7-2; DNA: TGTGCCAGCAGCTCCGGACAGGGGGCTACCGGGGAGCTGTTTTTT; CDR3: CASSSGQGATGELFF
J: TRBJ2-5; size: -; D: TRBD2; V: TRBV7-2; DNA: TGTGCCAGCACCTCCAATCCGGGGGGGCAAGAGACCCAGTACTTC; CDR3: CASTSNPGGQETQYF
J: TRBJ1-6; size: -; D: -; V: TRBV18; DNA: TGTGCCAGCTCACCAGGGCAGGATAATTCACCCCTCCACTTT; CDR3: CASSPGQDNSPLHF
J: TRBJ1-2; size: -; D: -; V: TRBV28; DNA: TGTGCCAGCAGCCCGTTGTTCGCCCTGGGCTACACCTTC; CDR3: CASSPLFALGYTF
J: TRBJ1-2; size: few; D: -; V: TRBV9; DNA: TGTGCCAGCAGCGTCGGACGGCCCTATGGCTACACCTTC; CDR3: CASSVGRPYGYTF
J: TRBJ1-2; size: -; D: -; V: TRBV6-5; DNA: TGTGCCAGCAGCGCCACGGGACTCACTAACTATGGCTACACCTTC; CDR3: CASSATGLTNYGYTF
J: TRBJ2-1; size: once; D: TRBD2; V: TRBV10-2; DNA: TGCGCCAGCAGTGAGTTCTTAACGGGGGGGCTCAATGAGCAGTTCTTC; CDR3: CASSEFLTGGLNEQFF
J: TRBJ2-5; size: -; D: -; V: TRBV7-7; DNA: TGTGCCAGCAGCCCACAAGGAGGGCGCCAAGAGACCCAGTACTTC; CDR3: CASSPQGGRQETQYF
J: TRBJ1-4; size: -; D: -; V: TRBV9; DNA: TGTGCCAGCAGCGTAGGGGGGGGAACTAATGAAAAACTGTTTTTT; CDR3: CASSVGGGTNEKLFF
J: TRBJ1-2; size: -; D: -; V: TRBV27; DNA: TGTGCCAGCAGCCCATCATCCGGTGTCGGGCCCGTCTATGGCTACACCTTC; CDR3: CASSPSSGVGPVYGYTF
J: TRBJ2-7; size: few; D: -; V: TRBV7-2; DNA: TGTGCCAGCAGCTTAGGAGAGGGTAGCTCCTACGAGCAGTACTTC; CDR3: CASSLGEGSSYEQYF
J: TRBJ1-1; size: -; D: -; V: TRBV4-3; DNA: TGCGCCAGCAGCCAAGGCCGGGGAATTGGAGCTTTCTTT; CDR3: CASSQGRGIGAFF
J: TRBJ1-2; size: -; D: -; V: TRBV5-1; DNA: TGCGCCAGCAGCTTGGATGCAGCTAACTATGGCTACACCTTC; CDR3: CASSLDAANYGYTF
J: TRBJ1-1; size: -; D: -; V: TRBV7-9; DNA: TGTGCCAGCAGCTTAGGATCCCCCCCCCAAACTGAAGCTTTCTTT; CDR3: CASSLGSPPQTEAFF
J: TRBJ1-2; size: few; D: -; V: TRBV6-6; DNA: TGTGCCAGCACCCGAGGGTTGCGGTATGGCTACACCTTC; CDR3: CASTRGLRYGYTF
J: TRBJ2-7; size: -; D: TRBD2; V: TRBV19; DNA: TGTGCCAGTAGTTCTAGCGGGGACTACGAGCAGTACTTC; CDR3: CASSSSGDYEQYF
J: TRBJ2-1; size: -; D: -; V: TRBV18; DNA: TGTGCCAGCTCACCACCTTTTCAGGGACCGAATGATGAGCAGTTCTTC; CDR3: CASSPPFQGPNDEQFF
J: TRBJ2-3; size: -; D: -; V: TRBV5-4; DNA: TGTGCCAGCACTGACTCCCGCACAGATACGCAGTATTTT; CDR3: CASTDSRTDTQYF
J: TRBJ2-3; size: -; D: TRBD2; V: TRBV27; DNA: TGTGCCAGCAGGCCGCGGGGGGGCGGACTGTATACGCAGTATTTT; CDR3: CASRPRGGGLYTQYF
J: TRBJ2-2; size: -; D: TRBD2; V: TRBV7-2; DNA: TGTGCCAGCAGACCCCCTAGCGGGGTGAACACCGGGGAGCTGTTTTTT; CDR3: CASRPPSGVNTGELFF
J: TRBJ1-1; size: -; D: TRBD1; V: TRBV2; DNA: TGTGCCAGCAGTAATAGGGGGCTGGGAACTGAAGCTTTCTTT; CDR3: CASSNRGLGTEAFF
J: TRBJ1-6; size: -; D: -; V: TRBV3-1/TRBV3-2; DNA: TGTGCCACTTCGGGCAGATCCGGTTCACCCCTCCACTTT; CDR3: CATSGRSGSPLHF
J: TRBJ2-7; size: -; D: -; V: TRBV21-1; DNA: TGTGCCAGCAGCCCATCCTACGAGCAGTACTTC; CDR3: CASSPSYEQYF
J: TRBJ2-1; size: -; D: TRBD2; V: TRBV5-1; DNA: TGCGCCAGCAGCTTGGGAATAGCGGGGTACAATGAGCAGTTCTTC; CDR3: CASSLGIAGYNEQFF